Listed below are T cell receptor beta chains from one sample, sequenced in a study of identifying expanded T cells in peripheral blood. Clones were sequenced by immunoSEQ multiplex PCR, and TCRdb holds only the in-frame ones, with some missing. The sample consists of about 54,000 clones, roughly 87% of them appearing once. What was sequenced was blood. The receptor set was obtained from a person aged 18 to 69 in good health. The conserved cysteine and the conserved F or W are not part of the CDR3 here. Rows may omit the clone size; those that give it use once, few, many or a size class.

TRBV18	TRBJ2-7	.	ASSLGQGAGYEQY
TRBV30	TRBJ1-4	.	AWSVYRGEKLF
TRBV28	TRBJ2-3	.	ASSLDLSTDTQY
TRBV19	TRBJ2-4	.	ASRMGQGEDIQY
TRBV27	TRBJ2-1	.	ASSSFLSGRFSYNEQF
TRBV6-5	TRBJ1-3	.	ASREISSGNTIY
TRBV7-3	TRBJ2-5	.	ASSLNSGSGETQY
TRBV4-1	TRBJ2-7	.	ASSQVRGETYEQY
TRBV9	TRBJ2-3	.	ASSVSGTGADTQY
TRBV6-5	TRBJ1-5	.	ASRLTGTGNQPQH
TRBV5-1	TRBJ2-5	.	ASSLQVRISQETQY
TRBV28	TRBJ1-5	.	ASSLYGTWNQPQH
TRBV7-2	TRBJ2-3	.	ASSFREGSRQY
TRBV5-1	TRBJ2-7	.	ASSLNREQY
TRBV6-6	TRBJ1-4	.	ASSHGTGGEKLF
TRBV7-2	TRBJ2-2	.	ASSLVSTGPGELF
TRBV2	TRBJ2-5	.	ASKEHPAEAQY
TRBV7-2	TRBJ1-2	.	ASSPAGRSRGYT
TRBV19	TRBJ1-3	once	ASAEYSIPGNTIY
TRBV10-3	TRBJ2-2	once	AISESQGGELF
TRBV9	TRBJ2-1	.	ASSTTGTSEQF
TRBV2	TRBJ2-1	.	ASSEREGVDEQF
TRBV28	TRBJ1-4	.	ASSSLGIGEKLF